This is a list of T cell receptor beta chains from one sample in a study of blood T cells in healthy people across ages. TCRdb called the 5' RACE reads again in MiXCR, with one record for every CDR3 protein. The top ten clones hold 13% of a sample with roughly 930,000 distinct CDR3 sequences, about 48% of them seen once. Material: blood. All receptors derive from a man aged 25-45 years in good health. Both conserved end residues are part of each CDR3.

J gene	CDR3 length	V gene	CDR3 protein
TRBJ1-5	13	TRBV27	CASSVVGSQPQHF
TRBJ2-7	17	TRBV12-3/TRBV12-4	CASSFGERYLRSYEQYF
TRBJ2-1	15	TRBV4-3	CASSQGWTEYNEQFF
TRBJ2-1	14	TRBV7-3	CASSLAGLADQQFF
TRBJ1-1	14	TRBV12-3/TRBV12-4	CASRPSGVNTEAFF
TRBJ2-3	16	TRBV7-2	CASSLRSGGGTDTQYF
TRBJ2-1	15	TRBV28	CASTPGGGEYNEQFF
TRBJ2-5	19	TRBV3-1	CASSPPIGTSGPYQETQYF
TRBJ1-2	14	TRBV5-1	CASSLQGADYGYTF
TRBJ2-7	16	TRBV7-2	CASSPVQGLTGYEQYF
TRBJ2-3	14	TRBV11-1	CASSLGRGQNTQYF
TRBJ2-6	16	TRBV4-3	CASSQDQGAGANVLTF
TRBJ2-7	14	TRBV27	CASSLGLVGYEQYF
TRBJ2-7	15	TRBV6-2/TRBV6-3	CASSLLGQGVGEQYF
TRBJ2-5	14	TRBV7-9	CASSIPGTQETQYF
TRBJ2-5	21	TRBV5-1	CASSSDLSRTGTSGVPREQYF
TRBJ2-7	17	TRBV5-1	CATMGTGGARSSYEQYF
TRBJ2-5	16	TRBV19	CASSIPVRAGQETQYF
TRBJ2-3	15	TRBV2	CASPGLAPTTDTQYF
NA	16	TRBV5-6	CASSRLVGSNSYEQYF
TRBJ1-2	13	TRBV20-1	CSARVDMGYGYTF
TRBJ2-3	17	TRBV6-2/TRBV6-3	CASSYSWGADALDTQYF
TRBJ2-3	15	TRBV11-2	CASTLLGTSSDTQYF
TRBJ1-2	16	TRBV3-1	CASSQEVTPQSYGYTF
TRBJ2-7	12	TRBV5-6	CASTRDNYEQYF
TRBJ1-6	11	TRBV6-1	CASRAHSPLHF
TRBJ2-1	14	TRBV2	CASSPGTGVNEQFF
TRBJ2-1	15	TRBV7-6	CASSFISGGNNEQFF
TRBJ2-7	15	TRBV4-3	CASSQDLRQSYEQYF
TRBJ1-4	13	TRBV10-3	CAAKDGPNEKLFF
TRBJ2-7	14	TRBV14	CASSQVTGRYEQYF
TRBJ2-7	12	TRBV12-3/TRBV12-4	CASSLMRTEQYF
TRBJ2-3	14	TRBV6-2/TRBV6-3	CASSNGRATDTQYF
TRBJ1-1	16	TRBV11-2	CASSETVPSLNTEAFF
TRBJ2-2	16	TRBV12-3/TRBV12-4	CASQNPPLALTGELFF
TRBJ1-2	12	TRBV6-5	CASSYSGVGYTF
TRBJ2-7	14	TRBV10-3	CAISSGTQGYEQYF
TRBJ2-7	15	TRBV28	CASTTTPREAPTQYF
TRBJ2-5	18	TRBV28	CASSWGIRLAGGKETQYF
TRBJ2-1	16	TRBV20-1	CSARVSGGYSYNEQFF
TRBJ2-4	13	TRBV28	CAVQNRAKNIQYF
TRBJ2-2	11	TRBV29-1	CSVSGAGELFF
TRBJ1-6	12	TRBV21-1	CARDRGNSPLHF
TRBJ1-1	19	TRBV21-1	CASSPPGRGRVEAYTEAFF
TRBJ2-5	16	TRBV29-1	CSVLLQRQGTQETQYF
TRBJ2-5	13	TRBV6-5	CASSRGGMETQYF
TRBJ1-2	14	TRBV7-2	CASSPRQGAFSYTF
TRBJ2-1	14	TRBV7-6	CASSPGTEIYEQFF
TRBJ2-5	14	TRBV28	CASLGTAYQETQYF
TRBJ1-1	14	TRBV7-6	CASSWDRGSTEAFF
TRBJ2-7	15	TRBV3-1	CASSQSWTGIYEQYF
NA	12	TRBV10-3	CAIRLAGYEQYF
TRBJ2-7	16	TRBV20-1	CSARDPSDRALYEQYF